These 28 T cell receptor beta chains originate from one sample sequenced in a study of human T cells and chemical hapten exposure. Extraction yielded total RNA from whole blood (unfractionated). TCRdb reprocessed the 5' RACE reads via MiXCR and lists one record per CDR3 protein. The table lists 130,000 or so distinct CDR3 sequences, around 4.4% of them singletons, with 1.3% to 1.5% in the top ten. The receptors shown here come from a female donor in good health.

This clonotype showed up just a few times. The chain has TRBV6-6 and TRBJ1-6; D may be TRBD1 (5 bases). The V gene's germline CDR1 is MNHNY and CDR2 SVGAGI (reference sequence). V was shortened by 1 base and J by 14 bases, with 12 bases between the two germline ends. The CDR3 runs to 13 residues. This CDR3 is CASSYLVEGTLHF. In nucleotides, the CDR3 is TGTGCCAGCAGTTACTTGGTTGAGGGGACCCTCCACTTT.

The CDR3 DNA reads as TGTGCCAGCAGTTACGGGACAGGGGACAACGAGCAGTACTTC. Its translation is CASSYGTGDNEQYF. The rearrangement links TRBV6-5 to TRBJ2-7; 10 positions match TRBD1. This CDR3 region has 14 residues. In germline, CDR1 is MNHEY, CDR2 SVGAGI. Trimming cost V 2 bases and J 5 bases; bases outside gene matches: 3.

This clonotype has more than one count but fewer than ten. A much bigger clone sits one base away, suggesting this may be a read error. This chain connects TRBV20-1 to TRBJ2-7; D unresolved. Germline CDR1 reads DFQATT; CDR2 reads SNEGSKA (reference sequence). The CDR3 totals 14 residues. The CDR3 spells CSARYGSNSDEQYF. Written as DNA, the CDR3 is TGCAGTGCTAGGTATGGGTCGAACTCCGACGAGCAGTACTTC.

This clonotype came up a few times. The gene calls are TRBV27 and TRBJ1-5; D uncertain. Germline loops: CDR1 MNHEY, CDR2 SMNVEV (reference sequence). The CDR3 length is 13 residues. Trimming removed 0 bases at V and 8 bases at J, with 8 bases between. The CDR3 nucleotides are TGTGCCAGCAGTTTATCCCTCTGGGAGCCCCAGCATTTT. Protein product: CASSLSLWEPQHF.

This clonotype has more than one count but fewer than ten. This chain joins TRBV6-4 and TRBJ2-3; maybe TRBD2 (5 bases). CDR1 is MRHNA, CDR2 SNTAGT, per germline. Trimming took off 6 bases at V and 8 bases at J, with 15 bases between the two ends. CDR3 length: 13 residues. The chain's CDR3 is CASSEAPGSTQYF. The CDR3 coding sequence is TGTGCCAGCAGCGAAGCCCCGGGGAGTACGCAGTATTTT.

At least ten counts were recorded for this clonotype. The chain is built from TRBV2 and TRBJ2-2; 7 positions match TRBD2. Unmatched junction bases numbered 4, after V lost 8 bases and J lost 4 bases. This CDR3 region has 13 residues. Looked up from germline, CDR1 is SNHLY and CDR2 is FYNNEI. The CDR3: CASRWGGTGELFF. The CDR3 nucleotides are TGTGCCAGCCGCTGGGGGGGCACCGGGGAGCTGTTTTTT.

To note about this clonotype: Just one base apart from a much larger clone, this may be a read error. The chain has TRBV14 and TRBJ2-4; D is perhaps TRBD1 (6 bases). Per the germline V gene, CDR1 is SGHDN and CDR2 is FVKESK. CDR3 length: 13 residues. The CDR3 region has the DNA TGTACCAGCAGCAGGGGCCAGAATGAGGATCAGTACTTC. Its translation: CTSSRGQNEDQYF. Full variable domain (remainder filled in from reference TRBV14 and TRBJ2-4): EAGVTQFPSHSVIEKGQTVTLRCDPISGHDNLYWYRRVMGKEIKFLLHFVKESKQDESGMPNNRFLAERTGGTYSTLKVQPAELEDSGVYFCTSSRGQNEDQYFGAGTRLSVL.

This clonotype showed up just a few times. The rearrangement joins TRBV6-2 or TRBV6-3 to TRBJ1-1; weak D call: TRBD1 (5 bases). Germline V gene sequence: CDR1 MNHEY, CDR2 SVGEGT. This CDR3 has 17 amino acids. Trimming stripped 2 bases from V and 8 bases from J, with 24 bases between. CDR3: CASSYLRQANCGGEAFF. CDR3 DNA: TGTGCCAGCAGTTACCTCAGGCAGGCTAACTGCGGGGGGGAAGCTTTCTTT.

This clonotype was seen ten or more times. This chain joins TRBV3-1 and TRBJ1-5; TRBD1 aligns across 8 bases. CDR3 length equals 18 residues. V lost 1 base and J lost 2; bases outside the gene matches: 10. Germline V gives CDR1 LGHDT, CDR2 YNNKEL (reference sequence). CDR3 region: CASSQGTSGGRGNQPQHF. The CDR3 DNA reads as TGTGCCAGCAGCCAAGGTACCTCAGGGGGCCGGGGCAATCAGCCCCAGCATTTT.

This clonotype has at least ten counts. This chain uses TRBV12-3 or TRBV12-4 with TRBJ1-5; TRBD1 matches 7 bases. J lost 3 bases, V lost 7 bases, and 6 bases had no gene match. The CDR3 totals 14 residues. The CDR3 loop is CASTTGTVNQPQHF. DNA of the CDR3: TGTGCCAGCACGACCGGGACAGTCAATCAGCCCCAGCATTTT.

This clonotype was counted ten times or more. The chain carries TRBV5-5 and TRBJ1-5, with D unresolved. The CDR3 totals 17 residues. In germline, CDR1 is SGHKS, CDR2 YYEKEE (reference sequence). V gave up 0 bases and J gave up 2 bases, with 15 bases separating them. The CDR3 region has the DNA TGTGCCAGCAGCTTGGGGGCCCCCGGCGCCGGCAATCAGCCCCAGCATTTT. Translating gives CASSLGAPGAGNQPQHF.

Many counts were recorded for this clonotype. This chain joins TRBV3-1 and TRBJ1-5, with 11 nucleotides matching TRBD1. V gave up 2 bases and J gave up 11 bases; unmatched junction bases: 11. CDR3 length: 16 amino acids. Germline V gives CDR1 LGHDT, CDR2 YNNKEL (reference sequence). The CDR3: CASSQSRDRGERAQHF. The CDR3 bases are TGTGCCAGCAGCCAAAGCCGGGACAGGGGGGAGAGAGCCCAGCATTTT.

This clonotype was seen many times. This chain uses TRBV7-8 with TRBJ2-1; 8 positions match TRBD2. The ends lost 5 bases at V and 2 bases at J; junction bases unmatched: 8. Germline V gene lookup returns CDR1 SGHVS and CDR2 FQNEAQ. The CDR3 extends over 16 amino acids. Here the CDR3 reads CASSPGGGIPYNEQFF. For the CDR3, the DNA is TGTGCCAGCAGCCCGGGCGGGGGGATCCCCTACAATGAGCAGTTCTTC. The entire variable domain, with the rest obtained from reference TRBV7-8 and TRBJ2-1, is as follows: GAGVSQSPRYKVAKRGQDVALRCDPISGHVSLFWYQQALGQGPEFLTYFQNEAQLDKSGLPSDRFFAERPEGSVSTLKIQRTQQEDSAVYLCASSPGGGIPYNEQFFGPGTRLTVL.

The chain joins TRBV28 to TRBJ2-1; weak D call: TRBD1 (6 bases). The CDR3 runs to 13 residues. V dropped 6 bases and J dropped 7 bases, with 13 bases sitting between them. The germline V gene has CDR1 MDHEN and CDR2 SYDVKM. This CDR3 is CASRLTGNNEQFF. As DNA, the CDR3 is TGTGCCAGCAGACTAACAGGGAATAATGAGCAGTTCTTC.

This clonotype was seen ten or more times. The chain links TRBV5-4 to TRBJ2-3; D may be TRBD2 (6 bases). V was pared by 8 bases and J by 3 bases, with 19 bases between. CDR1 and CDR2 (germline): SGHNT, YYREEE (reference sequence). The CDR3 sequence is 15 residues long. The CDR3 spells CASSIAGGRTDTQYF. In DNA form, the CDR3 reads TGTGCCAGTTCCATAGCCGGGGGTAGGACAGATACGCAGTATTTT.

The J gene is TRBJ1-2, the V gene TRBV27, with no clear D. The germline V and J ends were trimmed by 3 bases and 6 bases, with 14 bases remaining between them. The CDR3 has 14 amino acids. Germline V gene lookup returns CDR1 MNHEY and CDR2 SMNVEV (reference sequence). The CDR3 DNA follows: TGTGCCAGCAGTTTCTCTGGGATAATGGATGGCTACACCTTC. Protein sequence: CASSFSGIMDGYTF.

This chain links TRBV7-9 with TRBJ2-4; D is perhaps TRBD2 (5 bases). V was cut by 3 bases and J by 0 bases, with 15 bases left in between. The V gene's germline CDR1 is SEHNR and CDR2 FQNEAQ (reference sequence). The CDR3 has 17 amino acids. The CDR3, as DNA: TGTGCCAGCAGCTTTAGTCTCGAGGGATTAGCCAAAAACATTCAGTACTTC. As protein: CASSFSLEGLAKNIQYF.

This clonotype was found many times. The genes are TRBV6-6 and TRBJ2-5; tentatively, D is TRBD2 (6 bases). V lost 6 bases, J lost 7 bases, and 18 bases lay in between. The germline V gene encodes CDR1 MNHNY and CDR2 SVGAGI (reference sequence). There are 14 residues in the CDR3. CDR3 loop: CASRRGRGLATQYF. The CDR3 DNA reads TGTGCCAGCAGAAGAGGACGGGGGTTGGCGACCCAGTACTTC.

This clonotype appeared many times. This rearrangement joins TRBV5-1 to TRBJ2-3; 8 positions match TRBD2. V was clipped by 0 bases and J by 1 base; unmatched bases: 4. The CDR3 covers 16 residues. CDR1 is SGHRS and CDR2 is YFSETQ in the germline V gene. The CDR3 loop reads CASSLGRGVRTDTQYF. The CDR3 bases are TGCGCCAGCAGCTTGGGGCGGGGGGTGCGCACAGATACGCAGTATTTT.

The chain combines TRBV12-3 or TRBV12-4 with TRBJ2-1; TRBD2 is a possible D gene (6 bases). Trimming left V 6 bases short and J 3 bases short, with 21 bases between. The CDR3 loop spans 17 amino acids. The CDR3 DNA follows: TGTGCCAGCAGGGAAAAGAGGAGGGGTCGTGACTACAATGAGCAGTTCTTC. Its translation is CASREKRRGRDYNEQFF.

V is TRBV4-3 and J is TRBJ2-5; 11 nucleotides match TRBD2. In germline, CDR1 is LGHNA, CDR2 YSLEER. With V trimmed by 3 bases and J by 3 bases, 6 bases remained unmatched. The CDR3 runs to 16 residues. DNA of the CDR3: TGCGCCAGCAGCCAGGTAGCGGGGGGGCCTGAAGAGACCCAGTACTTC. The encoded protein is CASSQVAGGPEETQYF.

This clonotype was seen at least ten times. The chain couples TRBV27 to TRBJ1-2; D gene ambiguous. V gave up 6 bases and J gave up 2 bases, with 10 bases separating them. Per germline, CDR1 MNHEY and CDR2 SMNVEV (reference sequence). The CDR3 is made up of 13 amino acids. The CDR3 is CASRAPGNYGYTF. For the CDR3, the DNA is TGTGCCAGCAGGGCCCCAGGCAACTATGGCTACACCTTC.

As for this clonotype: One junction end disagrees with the germline gene, perhaps due to a read error. The chain uses TRBV5-4 and TRBJ2-7; D gene unclear. Germline V CDR1 and CDR2: SGHNT, YYREEE (reference sequence). The CDR3 runs to 15 residues. CDR3 amino acids: CASSLDGSRSDEQYF. The CDR3 DNA follows: TGTGCCAGCAGCTTGGACGGTTCCCGCTCCGACGAGCAGTACTTC.

The chain recombines TRBV20-1 with TRBJ2-2; D may be TRBD1 (5 bases). CDR3 length: 14 residues. Trimming cost V 6 bases and J 2 bases, with 13 bases left between them. The germline gives CDR1 DFQATT, CDR2 SNEGSKA (reference sequence). CDR3 DNA: TGCAGTGCAAAAGACAGACTCAACACCGGGGAGCTGTTTTTT. Translating gives CSAKDRLNTGELFF.

This clonotype has a handful of counts. The chain employs TRBV12-3 or TRBV12-4 and TRBJ1-5; unclear D gene. The CDR3 loop spans 15 amino acids. V dropped 6 bases and J dropped 0 bases, with 12 bases sitting between them. The CDR3 coding sequence is TGTGCCAGCAGGCCAGGATTGTATAGCAATCAGCCCCAGCATTTT. It specifies CASRPGLYSNQPQHF.

There are many counts of this clonotype. The chain recombines TRBV6-5 with TRBJ2-3; no clear D. The CDR3 totals 13 residues. Trimming left V 5 bases short and J 1 base short, with 7 bases between. The V gene's germline CDR1 is MNHEY and CDR2 SVGAGI. CDR3 DNA: TGTGCCAGCAGTGGGTTGGGCACAGATACGCAGTATTTT. It yields the protein CASSGLGTDTQYF.

In its sample, this clonotype was seen many times. The rearrangement links TRBV20-1 to TRBJ1-2; D is ambiguous. Trimming removed 0 bases from V and 8 bases from J, with 13 bases in between. The CDR3 consists of 13 residues. From germline, CDR1 is DFQATT and CDR2 SNEGSKA (reference sequence). The CDR3 region is CSARDGGRGGYTF. CDR3 nucleotide sequence: TGCAGTGCTAGAGACGGTGGCCGAGGAGGCTACACCTTC.

As DNA, the CDR3 is TGTGCCAGCAGTTCAGGGGGCCCTGGGGGAGCTTTCTTT. Amino acids: CASSSGGPGGAFF. The rearrangement uses TRBV6-5 and TRBJ1-1; 8 bases are shared with TRBD1. V lost 4 bases, J lost 10 bases, and 8 bases stayed unmatched. CDR3 length: 13 amino acids. Per the germline V gene, CDR1 is MNHEY and CDR2 is SVGAGI.